These 20 T cell receptor beta chains were sequenced from one sample in a study of regulatory T cells in long-lasting Graves disease. With iRepertoire HTBI primers and Arm-PCR of CDR3 regions, TCR beta libraries were built. TCRdb passed the multiplex PCR reads through MiXCR, listing each CDR3 protein once. The repertoire has hundreds of thousands of distinct CDR3 sequences, 15% to 20% of them found once; the top ten carry 12%. As to time point: newly diagnosed GD, antithyroid drugs for less than 3 months. Construction of the TCR library relied on RNA isolated from PBMCs. The same specimen was also included in a second study, on T cells in Graves' hyperthyroidism and ophthalmopathy.

The specimen was peripheral blood mononuclear cells (PBMCs), collected at new diagnosis, from a patient treated with antithyroid drugs. Source of these receptors: a man between 18 and 29 years old with Graves disease.

This clonotype was counted many times. The chain has TRBV7-9 and TRBJ2-7, with 7 bases that match TRBD1. CDR1 and CDR2 (germline): SEHNR, FQNEAQ (reference sequence). This CDR3 has 14 residues. The V segment lost 5 bases and the J segment 6 bases; nucleotides outside the gene matches: 10. CDR3: CASSLLNAGGEQYF. The DNA of the CDR3 is TGTGCCAGCAGCCTCCTTAACGCAGGGGGCGAGCAGTACTTC.

The chain uses TRBV4-1 and TRBJ1-2; 8 positions agree with TRBD1. There are 15 residues in the CDR3. Germline CDR1 reads MGHRA; CDR2 reads YSYEKL. The V segment lost 4 bases and the J segment 4 bases; nucleotides outside the gene matches: 8. CDR3 residues: CASSPGQGASYGYTF. The DNA for the CDR3 is TGCGCCAGCAGCCCAGGGCAGGGGGCTAGCTATGGCTACACCTTC.

The table lists this clonotype with many counts. V is TRBV12-3 or TRBV12-4 and J is TRBJ1-1; D remains ambiguous. Trimming cost V 6 bases and J 4 bases, with 9 bases left between them. This CDR3 has 12 amino acids. CDR3 loop: CASSTLATEAFF. CDR3 DNA: TGTGCCAGCAGCACCCTAGCCACTGAAGCTTTCTTT.

In this sample, this clonotype turned up once. A read error may explain this, as a much larger clone is one base away. The genes are TRBV28 and TRBJ1-5; D remains ambiguous. The CDR3 is 12 residues long. The germline V gene has CDR1 MDHEN and CDR2 SYDVKM. CDR3 in amino acids: CASSPQYQLQHF. DNA for the CDR3: TGTGCCAGCAGTCCGCAGTATCAGCTCCAGCATTTT.

In this sample, this clonotype turned up a few times. J is TRBJ1-1 and V is TRBV20-1; D may be TRBD1 (5 bases). Per the germline V gene, CDR1 is DFQATT and CDR2 is SNEGSKA (reference sequence). The CDR3 consists of 14 residues. V shed 6 bases and J shed 1 base, with 15 bases lying between them. CDR3 in amino acids: CSAERDGPNTEAFF. Written as DNA, the CDR3 is TGCAGTGCGGAAAGGGACGGCCCGAACACTGAAGCTTTCTTT.

This clonotype was counted many times. The V call is TRBV29-1, the J call TRBJ2-7; D call uncertain. The ends were cut back, 4 bases at V and 4 bases at J, with 17 bases in the middle. Germline V lookup: CDR1 SQVTM, CDR2 ANQGSEA. This CDR3 contains 14 residues. Here the CDR3 DNA reads TGCAGCGTTGTGAAAGTCACCGCCCCATACGAGCAGTACTTC. It specifies CSVVKVTAPYEQYF.

This clonotype was seen at least ten times. The gene calls are TRBV27 and TRBJ2-7, with TRBD1 as a possible D gene (5 bases). Trimming cost V 6 bases and J 0 bases, with 9 bases left between them. The CDR3 length is 13 residues. From germline, CDR1 is MNHEY and CDR2 SMNVEV (reference sequence). For the CDR3, the DNA is TGTGCCAGCAGGGACATCTCCTCCTACGAGCAGTACTTC. Protein product: CASRDISSYEQYF.

V gene TRBV11-2 combines with J gene TRBJ1-3, with 7 bases that match TRBD1. The CDR3 has 16 amino acids. Losses at the gene ends were 5 bases for V and 0 bases for J; bases not matched to a gene: 7. CDR1 is SGHAT, CDR2 FQNNGV, per germline. CDR3 bases: TGTGCCAGCAGCGTCACAGGGGCCTACTCTGGAAACACCATATATTTT. This translates into CASSVTGAYSGNTIYF.

Here the CDR3 DNA reads TGTGCCAGCTCGGAGGGAGGGACATACAATGAGCAGTTCTTC. Residues: CASSEGGTYNEQFF. This rearrangement joins TRBV11-2 to TRBJ2-1; D is perhaps TRBD2 (7 bases). Trimming took 8 bases from V and 4 from J, leaving 15 bases between them. Germline V CDR1 and CDR2: SGHAT, FQNNGV. This CDR3 has 14 amino acids.

This clonotype was observed a handful of times. The chain recombines TRBV5-1 with TRBJ2-7; no reliable D call. The CDR3 totals 16 residues. The germline V gene encodes CDR1 SGHRS and CDR2 YFSETQ. V was clipped by 0 bases and J by 1 base, with 14 bases between them. The CDR3 is CASSLVLATGSYEQYF. DNA for the CDR3: TGCGCCAGCAGCTTGGTACTGGCGACTGGGTCCTACGAGCAGTACTTC.

At least ten counts were recorded for this clonotype. The V call is TRBV25-1, the J call TRBJ2-2, with D maybe TRBD1 (6 bases). Germline V lookup: CDR1 MGHDK, CDR2 SYGVNS. Trimming cost V 4 bases and J 7 bases, with 16 bases left between them. The CDR3 spans 15 residues. CDR3 coding DNA: TGTGCCAGCAGTGGCCAGACAGGCGGTGGCGGGGAGCTGTTTTTT. It encodes CASSGQTGGGGELFF.

This clonotype turned up a few times. This rearrangement joins TRBV20-1 to TRBJ2-7, with D perhaps matching TRBD1 (5 bases). Germline V gene sequence: CDR1 DFQATT, CDR2 SNEGSKA (reference sequence). The CDR3 consists of 13 residues. V shed 5 bases and J shed 6 bases, with 17 bases lying between them. CDR3 sequence: CSAAREFRGEQYF. The CDR3 nucleotides read TGCAGTGCTGCCCGAGAATTTAGGGGCGAGCAGTACTTC.

This clonotype was found many times. The chain is built from TRBV11-2 and TRBJ1-1; D gene uncertain. Trimming removed 3 bases from V and 0 bases from J, with 8 bases in between. Per the germline V gene, CDR1 is SGHAT and CDR2 is FQNNGV. The CDR3 is 14 amino acids. This CDR3 reads CASSLASMNTEAFF. DNA for the CDR3: TGTGCCAGCAGCTTGGCGTCGATGAACACTGAAGCTTTCTTT.

Many counts were recorded for this clonotype. CDR3 residues: CASRGTGSSYNEQFF. The CDR3, as DNA: TGTGCCAGCCGCGGGACAGGGAGCTCCTACAATGAGCAGTTCTTC. The chain has TRBV27 and TRBJ2-1; 9 nucleotides match TRBD1. Germline V CDR1 and CDR2: MNHEY, SMNVEV (reference sequence). There are 15 residues in the CDR3. The J segment lost 0 bases and the V segment lost 8 bases, leaving 5 bases of the junction unmatched.

The chain uses TRBV10-2 and TRBJ1-2; D remains unclear. CDR3 size: 13 residues. V lost 4 bases and J lost 3, with 9 bases in between. Germline CDR1 reads WSHSY; CDR2 reads SAAADI. Here the CDR3 DNA reads TGCGCCAGCAGTGGAGAGGGTTACTATGGCTACACCTTC. Residues: CASSGEGYYGYTF.

This clonotype was recorded many times. V gene TRBV7-9 combines with J gene TRBJ2-7, with 11 positions matching TRBD2. With V trimmed by 4 bases and J by 5 bases, 10 bases remained unmatched. CDR3 length: 16 amino acids. The germline V gene has CDR1 SEHNR and CDR2 FQNEAQ (reference sequence). The CDR3 nucleotides are TGTGCCAGCAGCTGGACCGGGACTAGCGGATTCCACGAGCAGTACTTC. This codes for CASSWTGTSGFHEQYF.

This rearrangement joins TRBV7-9 to TRBJ1-2, with 11 bases lining up with TRBD1. CDR1 is SEHNR, CDR2 FQNEAQ, per germline (reference sequence). The CDR3 runs 14 residues. The trim removed 6 bases at V and 8 bases at J, leaving 8 bases unmatched. Written as DNA, the CDR3 is TGTGCCAGCAGGACCGGACAGGGGGCGGGCGGCTACACCTTC. The encoded protein is CASRTGQGAGGYTF.

This clonotype was counted many times. The chain joins TRBV2 to TRBJ2-1; TRBD1 agrees at 12 bases. This CDR3 region has 15 residues. The germline CDR1 and CDR2 sequences are SNHLY and FYNNEI. The V segment lost 6 bases and the J segment 14 bases; nucleotides outside the gene matches: 14. Here the CDR3 reads CASSAGTGGRTAEFF. CDR3 coding DNA: TGTGCCAGCAGCGCCGGGACAGGGGGCCGAACGGCCGAGTTCTTC.

This clonotype was counted a few times. J is TRBJ1-1 and V is TRBV20-1, with 7 bases aligning to TRBD1. The J segment lost 4 bases and the V segment lost 5 bases, leaving 13 bases of the junction unmatched. The CDR3 covers 15 residues. Germline values: CDR1 DFQATT, CDR2 SNEGSKA (reference sequence). The CDR3 is CSAPAPGQGGTEAFF. The CDR3 nucleotides are TGCAGTGCTCCCGCCCCCGGGCAGGGGGGCACTGAAGCTTTCTTT.

This chain joins TRBV10-2 and TRBJ1-1; D remains ambiguous. CDR1 WSHSY and CDR2 SAAADI come from the germline V gene. This CDR3 is built from 13 residues. Trimming stripped 7 bases from V and 1 base from J, with 10 bases between. The CDR3, as DNA: TGCGCCAGCAAGGAGCAGCCGAACACTGAAGCTTTCTTT. Translated: CASKEQPNTEAFF.